The 13 T cell receptor beta chains presented below share a single source sample, sequenced in a study of shared clonotypes between healthy human individuals. Naive CD8 isolation took CD45RO-negative cells positively selected for CCR7 and excluded terminally differentiated effector memory CD45RA+ cells. TCRdb keeps only in-frame clones here, not all; method: immunoSEQ multiplex PCR. The data contain about 2.1 million clones, around 93% of them seen just once; the ten biggest clones take up under 2%. Sequenced input: naive CD8+ T cells from PBMCs. All receptors derive from a man aged 18 to 29 in good health. Some clones in this sample may be carry-over from other donors' samples.

This sequence joins TRBV27 and TRBJ2-7; D gene ambiguous. CDR1 is MNHEY and CDR2 is SMNVEV in the germline V gene (reference sequence). With 0 bases removed from V and 3 bases from J, the gap between germline ends came to 9 bases. This CDR3 contains 14 residues. The CDR3 DNA follows: TGTGCCAGCAGTTTATCCCTTACCCTCTACGAGCAGTACTTC. This codes for CASSLSLTLYEQYF.

The V gene is TRBV19, the J gene TRBJ2-7; 7 nucleotides line up with TRBD1. Germline loops: CDR1 LNHDA, CDR2 SQIVND (reference sequence). This CDR3 is 13 amino acids long. Trimming at V came to 3 bases and at J to 3 bases, leaving 2 bases not matched to a gene. The CDR3 DNA is TGTGCCAGTAGTATGGGACAGTTCTACGAGCAGTACTTC. It encodes CASSMGQFYEQYF. The whole variable domain, remainder taken from reference TRBV19 and TRBJ2-7, is DGGITQSPKYLFRKEGQNVTLSCEQNLNHDAMYWYRQDPGQGLRLIYYSQIVNDFQKGDIAEGYSVSREKKESFPLTVTSAQKNPTAFYLCASSMGQFYEQYFGPGTRLTVT.

This sequence joins TRBV19 and TRBJ1-2, with 7 positions matching TRBD1. Germline CDR1 LNHDA, CDR2 SQIVND (reference sequence). The trim removed 6 bases at V and 8 bases at J, leaving 9 bases unmatched. The CDR3 sequence is 13 residues long. Here the CDR3 DNA reads TGTGCCAGTAGCCCACAGGGGAAGAGAGGCTACACCTTC. Protein sequence: CASSPQGKRGYTF.

This chain joins TRBV7-2 and TRBJ1-4, with D tentatively TRBD1 (5 bases). In germline, CDR1 is SGHTA, CDR2 FQGNSA. V shed 5 bases and J shed 6 bases, with 13 bases lying between them. There are 14 residues in the CDR3. Here the CDR3 DNA reads TGTGCCAGCAGCCGCCGCGTGACAGATGAAAAACTGTTTTTT. Translating gives CASSRRVTDEKLFF.

The V call is TRBV5-1, the J call TRBJ1-1; tentative D call: TRBD1 (6 bases). CDR3 length equals 16 residues. The germline V gene has CDR1 SGHRS and CDR2 YFSETQ. The V end was cut by 0 bases, the J end by 1 base, with 13 bases between. CDR3 sequence (DNA): TGCGCCAGCAGCTTGGTTGGGGGGCCAGGGAACACTGAAGCTTTCTTT. It is translated as CASSLVGGPGNTEAFF.

This chain connects TRBV6-1 to TRBJ2-1, with D maybe TRBD2 (5 bases). The V and J ends lost 5 bases and 2 bases respectively, with 10 bases between them. This CDR3 is built from 14 residues. Germline V gives CDR1 MNHNS, CDR2 SASEGT. CDR3 in amino acids: CASSSSGPYNEQFF. The CDR3 DNA sequence: TGTGCCAGCAGTTCAAGCGGACCCTACAATGAGCAGTTCTTC.

V is TRBV5-8 and J is TRBJ2-7; D is ambiguous. Trimming cost V 0 bases and J 3 bases, with 4 bases left between them. The CDR3 is 12 residues long. Germline V CDR1 and CDR2: SGHTS, YDEGEE. CDR3 sequence reads: CASSLGHYEQYF. CDR3 coding DNA: TGTGCCAGCAGCTTGGGACACTACGAGCAGTACTTC. The variable domain in full, with the rest retrieved from reference TRBV5-8 and TRBJ2-7, is EAGVTQSPTHLIKTRGQQATLRCSPISGHTSVYWYQQALGLGLQFLLWYDEGEERNRGNFPPRFSGRQFPNYSSELNVNALELEDSALYLCASSLGHYEQYFGPGTRLTVT.

The chain uses TRBV27 and TRBJ2-1; TRBD2 aligns across 9 bases. The CDR3 is 15 amino acids. Germline V CDR1 and CDR2: MNHEY, SMNVEV (reference sequence). V trimming: 3 bases; J trimming: 9 bases; junction bases outside the gene matches: 9. Written as DNA, the CDR3 is TGTGCCAGCAGTTTGGGCGGGAGGGGAACCACTGAGCAGTTCTTC. Amino acids: CASSLGGRGTTEQFF.

This clone was seen once. The same CDR3 arises from other DNA sequences in this sample as well. The chain has TRBV28 and TRBJ2-1, with 13 bases lining up with TRBD2. Germline values: CDR1 MDHEN, CDR2 SYDVKM. Losses at the gene ends were 5 bases for V and 10 bases for J; bases not matched to a gene: 5. The CDR3 loop spans 14 amino acids. Here the CDR3 reads CASSPLGLAGEQFF. As DNA, the CDR3 is TGTGCCAGCAGTCCACTGGGACTAGCGGGGGAGCAGTTCTTC.

Comments on this clone: The identical CDR3 is also encoded by other nucleotide sequences in the sample. The rearrangement links TRBV9 to TRBJ2-7, with a possible D match to TRBD2 (6 bases). This CDR3 contains 14 residues. Trimming pared 4 bases from V and 3 bases from J, leaving 14 bases between. Germline CDR1 and CDR2: SGDLS and YYNGEE. CDR3 coding DNA: TGTGCCAGCAGCCCCGGGACTGGAAACTACGAGCAGTACTTC. Amino acids: CASSPGTGNYEQYF.

This CDR3 is CASSMGRTARYEQFF. In nucleotides, the CDR3 is TGTGCCAGCAGCATGGGGAGGACAGCAAGGTATGAGCAGTTCTTC. The V gene is TRBV7-3, the J gene TRBJ2-1; D could derive from TRBD1 or TRBD2 (6 bases each). This CDR3 has 15 amino acids. The V gene's germline CDR1 is SGHTA and CDR2 FQGTGA. Trimming pared 5 bases from V and 8 bases from J, leaving 19 bases between.

The count of this clone is one. The genes are TRBV6-5 and TRBJ2-7; 11 bases map to TRBD2. The CDR3 totals 15 residues. Per germline, CDR1 MNHEY and CDR2 SVGAGI. After removal of 6 bases from V and 3 bases from J, the junction contained 7 bases not matched to a gene. The CDR3 reads CASSPTSGGYYEQYF. The CDR3 coding sequence is TGTGCCAGCAGCCCTACTAGCGGGGGATACTACGAGCAGTACTTC.

Turning to this clone: Different DNA sequences within this sample yield the same CDR3. The genes are TRBV28 and TRBJ1-1; 10 bases align to TRBD1. Germline V gene sequence: CDR1 MDHEN, CDR2 SYDVKM. The junction had 7 bases not matched to a gene; V was cut back by 6 bases and J by 6 bases. This CDR3 has 14 residues. CDR3: CASSQDRGRAEAFF. The CDR3 nucleotides read TGTGCCAGCAGCCAAGACAGGGGGCGAGCTGAAGCTTTCTTT.